This T cell receptor (beta chain) was identified in a study of T cell changes during pregnancy in multiple sclerosis. CDR3 size: 15 residues. Trimming left V 0 bases short and J 0 bases short, with 5 bases between. The germline V gene encodes CDR1 MGHRA and CDR2 YSYEKL. Data came from immunoSEQ multiplex PCR; TCRdb stores just in-frame clones and leaves some out. This sample carries some 80,000 clones, about 94% of them seen once, and the ten largest clones take about 2.3%. The receptor comes from a female donor with multiple sclerosis, enrolled in a pregnancy study. The chain is built from TRBV4-1 and TRBJ1-4; the D is unclear. Sequencing was performed on peripheral blood, taken in the third trimester of pregnancy. CDR3 coding DNA: TGCGCCAGCAGCCAAGAGAGAGCAACTAATGAAAAACTGTTTTTT. Translation: CASSQERATNEKLFF.